This T cell receptor (beta chain) was identified during a study of CD8 T cells in ankylosing spondylitis (dated by TCRdb to about 2017). In terms of the full investigation: T cell receptor beta repertoires were profiled in healthy donors and ankylosing spondylitis patients so that disease-linked TCR variants could be found. In total, the full study cohort was made up of about 110 healthy donors and 25 to 30 ankylosing spondylitis patients. Peripheral blood was sampled, and synovial fluid was also collected from ankylosing spondylitis patients. Broad study findings and their caveats: Some TCR beta motif variants had previously been reported in synovial fluid and blood of reactive arthritis patients, which suggested common disease-initiation mechanisms. A TCR beta motif of several highly homologous amino acid variants appeared characteristic of blood from ankylosing spondylitis patients. Significant enrichment of the disease-linked clones was reported in matched synovial fluid samples from ankylosing spondylitis patients. The disease-linked clones showed a CD8+ phenotype and occurred at relatively low frequencies in peripheral blood.

TCRdb lists the instrument as Illumina HiSeq 2500. Quantitative 5'-RACE with molecular barcodes was used to prepare TCR beta libraries. The original methods were these. A new computational method based on a probabilistic model of VDJ rearrangement was used to identify disease-linked TCR variants. The raw public reads went through TCRdb reprocessing: fastp at Q25, MiXCR clone calling, in-frame beta chains kept. Every CDR3 protein is listed once, alongside the most common genes and DNA of its rows. TCRdb, not the original authors, processed these V and J calls. Recorded for this sample are more than 600,000 distinct CDR3 sequences; roughly 19% of them occurred a single time. The top ten clonotypes cover around 19% of the sample. This clonotype was found a few times. No antigen is known for it. Base qualities are missing; no much larger clone stands one base away. The TCR originated in a male donor with ankylosing spondylitis. The material sequenced was blood, either unsorted or a sorted T cell fraction (not recorded which).

The sequenced DNA: TGTGCCAGCAGCCAAATATCCGGCGGCTACACCTTC. This is translated as CASSQISGGYTF. The chain is encoded by TRBV3-1 joined to TRBJ1-2; the D gene assignment is ambiguous. Trimming removed 2 bases from V and 8 bases from J, leaving 9 bases between the germline ends. There are 12 amino acids in the CDR3, from cysteine to phenylalanine inclusive. Here the CDR3 DNA is all that survives: 36 bases in frame from base 1. Based on the germline V gene (reference sequence), the CDR1 and CDR2 sequences are LGHDT and YNNKEL.